The text below deals with one T cell receptor (beta chain). Antigen specificity is unknown. The CDR3 contains 13 residues. Germline values: CDR1 SGDLS, CDR2 YYNGEE. This sample is drawn from a study of CXCR3-negative and CXCR3-positive naive CD8 T cells. Overall study findings and caveats: Greater hydrophobicity was found in TRB CDR3s of CXCR3-positive naive cells than of CXCR3-negative naive cells. The study found that naive CXCR3-negative and CXCR3-positive cells shared TRBV-TRBJ usage, while memory cells differed.

CD45RO-CCR7+CD27+CD95- expression identified naive CD8+ T cells. With UMI labels, 5' RACE was used to prepare the TRB cDNA libraries. TCRdb reprocessed the 5' RACE reads, with one entry per CDR3 protein and no DNA. The sample yields some 120,000 distinct CDR3 sequences, of which the top ten take up approximately 0.54%. The receptor's source is a human donor in good health. Some clones in this sample may be carry-over from other donors' samples. The genes are TRBV9 and TRBJ1-1; the TRBD1 assignment by TCRdb is unverifiable without DNA. The sequenced sample consisted of naive CXCR3+ CD8+ T cells from blood. Subset reported: CD45RO-CCR7+CD27+CD95- naive CD8+ T cells expressing CXCR3 (TNR3+). The CDR3 sequence: CASSLRTETEAFF. Together with reference TRBV9 and TRBJ1-1, the CDR3 gives the full variable domain: DSGVTQTPKHLITATGQRVTLRCSPRSGDLSVYWYQQSLDQGLQFLIQYYNGEERAKGNILERFSAQQFPDLHSELNLSSLELGDSALYFCASSLRTETEAFFGQGTRLTVV.